This T cell receptor (beta chain) appears in the sequencing data of a study of shared clonotypes between healthy human individuals. Evenly divided among several immunoSEQ plates was the genomic DNA of each subset. The table came from immunoSEQ multiplex PCR; TCRdb's copy has only in-frame clones and leaves some out. Counted here are almost 750,000 clones, roughly 72% occurring once; the ten biggest clones make up 1.8%. The V gene's germline CDR1 is WSHSY and CDR2 SAAADI. V lost 3 bases and J 11 bases, leaving 13 bases between the germline ends. The CDR3 is 12 residues long. This receptor was identified in a woman in her 30s in good health. Sequences were obtained from memory CD4+ T cells sorted from blood. The subset denotes: CD45RA-negative fraction. The J gene is TRBJ1-2, the V gene TRBV10-2; D might be TRBD1 (5 bases). CDR3 protein: CASSDWGFGYTF. The CDR3 DNA follows: TGCGCCAGCAGTGATTGGGGCTTCGGTTACACCTTC.